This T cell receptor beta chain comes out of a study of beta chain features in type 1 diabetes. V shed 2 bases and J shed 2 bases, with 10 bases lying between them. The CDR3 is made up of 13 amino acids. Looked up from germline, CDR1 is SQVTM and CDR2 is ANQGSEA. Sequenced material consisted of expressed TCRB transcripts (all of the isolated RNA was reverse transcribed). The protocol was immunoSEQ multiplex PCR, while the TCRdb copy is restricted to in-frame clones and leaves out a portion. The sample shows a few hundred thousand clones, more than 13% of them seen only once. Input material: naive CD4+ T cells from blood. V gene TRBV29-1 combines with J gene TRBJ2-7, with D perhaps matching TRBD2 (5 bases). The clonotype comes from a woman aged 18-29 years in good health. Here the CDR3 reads CSVEQRFPYEQYF. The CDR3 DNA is TGCAGCGTTGAACAGCGGTTCCCCTACGAGCAGTACTTC.